The source of this T cell receptor (beta chain) is a study of tumor-infiltrating lymphocytes in primary liver carcinoma. The study, taken as a whole, reports: Samples were bulk unsorted, so CD4+ and CD8+ repertoires were not compared. Tumor region pairs shared more overlap than did tumor-adjacent and tumor-blood pairs.

TCR beta cDNA was reverse-transcribed from roughly 0.45 ug of total RNA. The reaction used a constant-region primer and ProtoScript II reverse transcriptase. Three nested multiplex PCR rounds, a slightly modified ARM-PCR, produced the libraries for TCR beta. Running 10 cycles apiece, the first two PCR rounds relied on TRBV1-TRBV30 forward primers together with a C-beta reverse primer. TCRdb re-derived calls from the multiplex PCR reads in MiXCR, one entry per CDR3 protein. In the table there are about 210,000 distinct CDR3 sequences, approximately 65% of which are singletons. The blood RNA (from unsorted whole blood) was obtained, and germline DNA was also extracted. Preoperatively, peripheral blood was drawn, approximately 4.4 milliliters in total. This clonotype was found many times. Antigen: not known. CDR3 length equals 15 residues. V dropped 5 bases and J dropped 4; count of bases not matched to a gene: 5. The germline CDR1 and CDR2 sequences are MNHEY and SVGAGI.

The clonotype comes from a woman in her sixties with primary liver carcinoma and hepatitis B virus infection. The rearrangement uses TRBV6-5 and TRBJ2-2, with 9 bases lining up with TRBD1. Sequencing input: peripheral blood. The CDR3 nucleotides are TGTGCCAGCAGTGACAGGGGGTCTTCCACCGGGGAGCTGTTTTTT. Protein product: CASSDRGSSTGELFF.